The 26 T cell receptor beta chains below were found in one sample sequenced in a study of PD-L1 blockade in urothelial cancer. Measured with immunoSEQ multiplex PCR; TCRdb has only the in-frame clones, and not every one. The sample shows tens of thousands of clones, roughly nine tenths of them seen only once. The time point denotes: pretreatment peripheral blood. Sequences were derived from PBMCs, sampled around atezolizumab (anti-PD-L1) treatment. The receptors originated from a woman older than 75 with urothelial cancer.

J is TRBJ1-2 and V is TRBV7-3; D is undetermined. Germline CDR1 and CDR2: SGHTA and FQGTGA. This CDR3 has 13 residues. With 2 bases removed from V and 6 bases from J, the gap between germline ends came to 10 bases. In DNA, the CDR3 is TGTGCCAGCAGCTTAGGAGAACACAATGGCTACACCTTC. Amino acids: CASSLGEHNGYTF.

CDR3 protein: CASSSFVTGSSYNEQFF. The CDR3 DNA is TGTGCCAGCAGCTCCTTCGTGACTGGGAGCTCCTACAATGAGCAGTTCTTC. The J gene is TRBJ2-1, the V gene TRBV7-6; a weak D match, TRBD2 (5 bases). Germline CDR1 SGHVS, CDR2 FNYEAQ. The CDR3 loop spans 17 amino acids. Trimming left V 4 bases short and J 0 bases short, with 16 bases between.

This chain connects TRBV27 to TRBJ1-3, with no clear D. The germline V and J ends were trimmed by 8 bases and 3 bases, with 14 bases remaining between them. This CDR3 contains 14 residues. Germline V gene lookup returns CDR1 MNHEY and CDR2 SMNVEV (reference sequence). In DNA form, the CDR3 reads TGTGCCAGCCGCCCCCCGGGGAGTGGAAACACCATATATTTT. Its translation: CASRPPGSGNTIYF.

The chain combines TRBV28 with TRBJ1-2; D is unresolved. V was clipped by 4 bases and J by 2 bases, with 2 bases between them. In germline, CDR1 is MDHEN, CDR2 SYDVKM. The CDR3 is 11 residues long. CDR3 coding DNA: TGTGCCAGCAGTTCAAACTATGGCTACACCTTC. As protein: CASSSNYGYTF.

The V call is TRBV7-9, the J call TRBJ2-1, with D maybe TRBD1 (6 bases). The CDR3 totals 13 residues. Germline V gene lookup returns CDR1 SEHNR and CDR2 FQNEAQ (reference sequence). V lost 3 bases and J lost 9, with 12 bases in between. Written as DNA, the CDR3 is TGTGCCAGCAGCTTCGAACAGGGCACTGAGCAGTTCTTC. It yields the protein CASSFEQGTEQFF.

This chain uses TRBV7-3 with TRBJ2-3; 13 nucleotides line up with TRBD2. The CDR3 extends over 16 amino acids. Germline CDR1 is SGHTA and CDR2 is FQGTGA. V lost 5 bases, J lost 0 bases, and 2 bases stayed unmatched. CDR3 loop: CASSRTSGRSTDTQYF. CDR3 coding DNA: TGTGCCAGCAGCCGGACTAGCGGGAGAAGCACAGATACGCAGTATTTT.

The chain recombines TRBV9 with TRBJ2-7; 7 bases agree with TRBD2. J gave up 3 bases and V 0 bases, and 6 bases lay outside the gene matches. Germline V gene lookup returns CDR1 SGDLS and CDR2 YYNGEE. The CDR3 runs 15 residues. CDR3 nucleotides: TGTGCCAGCAGCGTAGCTGTGGGCGGGAGCTACGAGCAGTACTTC. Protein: CASSVAVGGSYEQYF.

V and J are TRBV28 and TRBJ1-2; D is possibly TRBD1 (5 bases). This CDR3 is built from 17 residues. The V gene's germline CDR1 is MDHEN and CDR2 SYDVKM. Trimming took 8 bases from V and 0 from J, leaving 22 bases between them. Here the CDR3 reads CASSASGGGEANYGYTF. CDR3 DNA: TGTGCCAGCTCGGCCAGCGGGGGAGGGGAGGCTAACTATGGCTACACCTTC.

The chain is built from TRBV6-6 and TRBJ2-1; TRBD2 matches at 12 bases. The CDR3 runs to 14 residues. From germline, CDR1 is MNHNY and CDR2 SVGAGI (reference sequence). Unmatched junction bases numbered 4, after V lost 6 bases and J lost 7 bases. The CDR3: CASSWTSGTNEQFF. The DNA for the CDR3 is TGTGCCAGCAGCTGGACTAGCGGGACAAATGAGCAGTTCTTC.

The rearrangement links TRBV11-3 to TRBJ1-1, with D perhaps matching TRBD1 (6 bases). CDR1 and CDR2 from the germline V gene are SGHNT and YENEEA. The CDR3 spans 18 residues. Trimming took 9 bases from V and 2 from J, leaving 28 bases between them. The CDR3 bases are TGTGCCAGTCCCAATGGACCCGAGCAGGGGAACAATAACACTGAAGCTTTCTTT. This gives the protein CASPNGPEQGNNNTEAFF.

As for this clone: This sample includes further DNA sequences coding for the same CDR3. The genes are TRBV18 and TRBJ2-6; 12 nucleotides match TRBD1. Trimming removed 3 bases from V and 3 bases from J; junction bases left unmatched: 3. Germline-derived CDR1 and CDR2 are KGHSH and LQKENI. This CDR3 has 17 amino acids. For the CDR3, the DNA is TGTGCCAGCTCACCGGGACAGGGGGCTGGTGGGGCCAACGTCCTGACTTTC. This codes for CASSPGQGAGGANVLTF.

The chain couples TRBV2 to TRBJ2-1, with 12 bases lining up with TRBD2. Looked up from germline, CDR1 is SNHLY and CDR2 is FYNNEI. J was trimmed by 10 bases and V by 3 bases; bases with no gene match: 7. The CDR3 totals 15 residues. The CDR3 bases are TGTGCCAGCAGTGAGACTAGCGGGGGCCCCGGGGAGCAGTTCTTC. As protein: CASSETSGGPGEQFF.

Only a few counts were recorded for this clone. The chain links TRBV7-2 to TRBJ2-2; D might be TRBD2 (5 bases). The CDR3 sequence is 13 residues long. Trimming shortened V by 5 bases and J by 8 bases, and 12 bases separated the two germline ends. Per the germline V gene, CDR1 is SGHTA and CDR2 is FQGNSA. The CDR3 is CASSRTGRGELFF. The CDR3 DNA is TGTGCCAGCAGCCGGACTGGTCGAGGGGAGCTGTTTTTT.

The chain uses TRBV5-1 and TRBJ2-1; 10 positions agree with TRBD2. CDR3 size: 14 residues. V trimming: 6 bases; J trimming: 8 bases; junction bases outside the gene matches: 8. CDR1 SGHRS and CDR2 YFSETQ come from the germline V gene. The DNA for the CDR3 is TGCGCCAGCACCCTCGGGACTAGCGTATATGAGCAGTTCTTC. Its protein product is CASTLGTSVYEQFF.

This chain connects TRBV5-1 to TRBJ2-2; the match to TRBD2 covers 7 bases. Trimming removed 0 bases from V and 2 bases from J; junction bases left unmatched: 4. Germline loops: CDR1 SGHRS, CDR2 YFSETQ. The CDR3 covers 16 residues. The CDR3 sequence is CASSLAPSGNTGELFF. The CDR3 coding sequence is TGCGCCAGCAGCTTGGCACCTAGCGGTAACACCGGGGAGCTGTTTTTT.

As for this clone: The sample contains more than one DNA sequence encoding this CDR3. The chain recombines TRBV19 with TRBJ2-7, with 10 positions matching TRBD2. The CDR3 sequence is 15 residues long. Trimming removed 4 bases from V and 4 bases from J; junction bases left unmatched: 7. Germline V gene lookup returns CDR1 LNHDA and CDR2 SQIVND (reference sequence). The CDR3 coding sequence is TGTGCCAGTAGTAGTCTAGCGGGAGTTTCATACGAGCAGTACTTC. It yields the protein CASSSLAGVSYEQYF.

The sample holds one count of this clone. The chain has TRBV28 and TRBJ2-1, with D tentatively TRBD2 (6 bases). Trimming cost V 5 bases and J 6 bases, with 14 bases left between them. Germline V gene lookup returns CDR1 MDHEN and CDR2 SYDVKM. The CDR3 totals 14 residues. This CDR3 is CASSGPGGPNEQFF. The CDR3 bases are TGTGCCAGCAGTGGACCCGGAGGGCCCAATGAGCAGTTCTTC.

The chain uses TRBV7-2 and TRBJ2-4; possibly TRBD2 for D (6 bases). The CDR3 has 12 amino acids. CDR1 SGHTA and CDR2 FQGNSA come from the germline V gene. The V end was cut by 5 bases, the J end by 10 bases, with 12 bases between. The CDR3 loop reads CASSPPGGIQYF. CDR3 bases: TGTGCCAGCAGCCCCCCTGGAGGGATTCAGTACTTC. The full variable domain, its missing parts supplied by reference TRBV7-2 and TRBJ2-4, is GAGVSQSPSNKVTEKGKDVELRCDPISGHTALYWYRQSLGQGLEFLIYFQGNSAPDKSGLPSDRFSAERTGGSVSTLTIQRTQQEDSAVYLCASSPPGGIQYFGAGTRLSVL.

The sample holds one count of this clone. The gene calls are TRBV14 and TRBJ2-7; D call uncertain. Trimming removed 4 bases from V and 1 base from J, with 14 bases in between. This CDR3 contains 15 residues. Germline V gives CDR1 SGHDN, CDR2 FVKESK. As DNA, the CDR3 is TGTGCCAGCAGCCCCCGAGGTTACCTTTCCTACGAGCAGTACTTC. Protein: CASSPRGYLSYEQYF.

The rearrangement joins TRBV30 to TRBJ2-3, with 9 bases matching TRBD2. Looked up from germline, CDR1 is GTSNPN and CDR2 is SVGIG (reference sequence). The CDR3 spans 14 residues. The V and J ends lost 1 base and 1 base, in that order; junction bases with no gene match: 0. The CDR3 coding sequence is TGTGCCTGGAGTGGGACTAGCGGCACAGATACGCAGTATTTT. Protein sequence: CAWSGTSGTDTQYF.

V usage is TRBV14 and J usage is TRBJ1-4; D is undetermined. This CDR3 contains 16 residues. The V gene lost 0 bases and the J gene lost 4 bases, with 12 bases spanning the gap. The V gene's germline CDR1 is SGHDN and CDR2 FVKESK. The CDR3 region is CASSQETGSRNEKLFF. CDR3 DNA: TGTGCCAGCAGCCAAGAAACCGGGTCCCGTAATGAAAAACTGTTTTTT. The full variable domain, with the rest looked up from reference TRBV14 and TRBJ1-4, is EAGVTQFPSHSVIEKGQTVTLRCDPISGHDNLYWYRRVMGKEIKFLLHFVKESKQDESGMPNNRFLAERTGGTYSTLKVQPAELEDSGVYFCASSQETGSRNEKLFFGSGTQLSVL.

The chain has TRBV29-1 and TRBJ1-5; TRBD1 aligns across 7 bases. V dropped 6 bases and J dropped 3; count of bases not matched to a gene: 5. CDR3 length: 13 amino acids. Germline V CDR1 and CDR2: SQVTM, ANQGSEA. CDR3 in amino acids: CSVSGQFNQPQHF. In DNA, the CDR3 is TGCAGCGTCTCGGGACAGTTCAATCAGCCCCAGCATTTT.

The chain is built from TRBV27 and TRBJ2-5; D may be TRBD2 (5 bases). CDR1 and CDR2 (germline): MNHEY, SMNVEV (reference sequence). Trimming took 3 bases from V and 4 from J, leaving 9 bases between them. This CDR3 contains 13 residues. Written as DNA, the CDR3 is TGTGCCAGCAGTTTGAGGGTGGGAGAGACCCAGTACTTC. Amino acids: CASSLRVGETQYF.

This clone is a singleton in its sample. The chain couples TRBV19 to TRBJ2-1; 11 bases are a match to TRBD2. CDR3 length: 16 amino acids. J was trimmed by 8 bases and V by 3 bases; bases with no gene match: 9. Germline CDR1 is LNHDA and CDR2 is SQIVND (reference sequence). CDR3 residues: CASSILLAGGFHEQFF. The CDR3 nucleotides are TGTGCCAGTAGTATTCTCCTAGCGGGAGGTTTCCATGAGCAGTTCTTC.

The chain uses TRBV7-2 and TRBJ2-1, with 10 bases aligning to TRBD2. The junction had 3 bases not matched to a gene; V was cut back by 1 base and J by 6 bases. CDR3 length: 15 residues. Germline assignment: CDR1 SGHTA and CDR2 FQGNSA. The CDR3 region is CASSLVSSGSNEQFF. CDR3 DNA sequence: TGTGCCAGCAGCTTAGTCTCTAGCGGGAGCAATGAGCAGTTCTTC.

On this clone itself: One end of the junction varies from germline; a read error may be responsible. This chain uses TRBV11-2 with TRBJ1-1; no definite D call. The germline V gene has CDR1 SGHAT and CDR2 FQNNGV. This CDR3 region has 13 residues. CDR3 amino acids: CASGLVADTEAFF. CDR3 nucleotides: TGTGCCAGCGGCTTGGTGGCGGACACTGAAGCTTTCTTT.